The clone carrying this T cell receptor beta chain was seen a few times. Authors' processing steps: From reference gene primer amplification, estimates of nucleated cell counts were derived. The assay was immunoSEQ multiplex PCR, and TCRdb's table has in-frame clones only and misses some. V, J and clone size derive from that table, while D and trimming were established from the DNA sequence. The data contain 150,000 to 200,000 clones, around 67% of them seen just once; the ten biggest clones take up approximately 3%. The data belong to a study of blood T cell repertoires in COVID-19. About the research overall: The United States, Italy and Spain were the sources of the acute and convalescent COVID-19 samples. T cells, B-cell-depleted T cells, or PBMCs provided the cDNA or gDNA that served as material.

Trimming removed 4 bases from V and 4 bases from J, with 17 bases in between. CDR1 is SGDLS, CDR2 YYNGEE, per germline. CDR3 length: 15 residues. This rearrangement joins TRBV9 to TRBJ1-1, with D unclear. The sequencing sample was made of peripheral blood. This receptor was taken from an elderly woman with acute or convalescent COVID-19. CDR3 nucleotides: TGTGCCAGCAGCCATCCTGCCGGTTCCGGCACTGAAGCTTTCTTT. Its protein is CASSHPAGSGTEAFF.